Listed here are 21 T cell receptor beta chains from one sample, sequenced in a study of cytomegalovirus exposure and HLA in healthy donors. The primer mix had 60 Vbeta and 13 Jbeta primers. TCRdb keeps only in-frame clones here, not all; method: immunoSEQ multiplex PCR. The sample lists more than 150,000 clones; roughly 87% were seen once. What was sequenced was PBMCs. The receptors originated from a girl under three years old in good health and CMV-seronegative.

V gene TRBV7-2 combines with J gene TRBJ2-6; TRBD2 might be the D (6 bases). The germline V gene encodes CDR1 SGHTA and CDR2 FQGNSA. The CDR3 extends over 18 amino acids. V was trimmed by 2 bases and J by 4 bases, leaving 18 bases between them. The CDR3 nucleotides are TGTGCCAGCAGCTTATTTTCCCCGCGGGAATGGGGGGCCAACGTCCTGACTTTC. It yields the protein CASSLFSPREWGANVLTF.

The CDR3 loop reads CASSPSRGASWEQYF. The CDR3 nucleotides are TGCGCCAGCAGCCCAAGCCGGGGGGCAAGCTGGGAGCAGTACTTC. J is TRBJ2-7 and V is TRBV5-1; weak D call: TRBD2 (7 bases). The CDR3 is made up of 15 amino acids. Per the germline V gene, CDR1 is SGHRS and CDR2 is YFSETQ. V lost 4 bases, J lost 7 bases, and 21 bases lay in between.

J is TRBJ2-1 and V is TRBV7-6, with 12 bases lining up with TRBD2. The germline CDR1 and CDR2 sequences are SGHVS and FNYEAQ. CDR3 length: 16 residues. J lost 2 bases, V lost 4 bases, and 3 bases had no gene match. The CDR3 spells CASSSLAGGAYNEQFF. CDR3 coding DNA: TGTGCCAGCAGCTCCCTAGCGGGAGGGGCCTACAATGAGCAGTTCTTC.

Note on this clone: The conserved phenylalanine or tryptophan normally closing the CDR3 is absent here, so this likely arose from a read error. The chain has TRBV2 and TRBJ1-2; perhaps TRBD1 as D (5 bases). V gave up 3 bases and J gave up 7 bases, with 18 bases separating them. The CDR3 totals 15 residues. Germline lookup yields CDR1 SNHLY and CDR2 FYNNEI. The DNA of the CDR3 is TGTGCCAGCAGTGAGACGACCCCGGGGGAGTTTGGCTACACCCTC. Its translation is CASSETTPGEFGYTL.

The chain joins TRBV7-6 to TRBJ2-2; 9 nucleotides align to TRBD2. This CDR3 has 16 residues. V trimming: 1 base; J trimming: 6 bases; junction bases outside the gene matches: 6. CDR1 and CDR2 from the germline V gene are SGHVS and FNYEAQ. The CDR3 sequence is CASSLGAGGPAGELFF. The DNA for the CDR3 is TGTGCCAGCAGCTTAGGGGCGGGGGGGCCAGCCGGGGAGCTGTTTTTT.

The CDR3 DNA follows: TGTGCCAGCAGCCCAACTCTGAATATTAACGATGAGCAGTTCTTC. As protein: CASSPTLNINDEQFF. The chain recombines TRBV11-2 with TRBJ2-1; unclear D gene. Trimming removed 5 bases at V and 8 bases at J, with 19 bases between. The germline V gene has CDR1 SGHAT and CDR2 FQNNGV. The CDR3 spans 15 residues.

The chain has TRBV9 and TRBJ2-3; D may be TRBD2 (7 bases). The germline V gene encodes CDR1 SGDLS and CDR2 YYNGEE. V was trimmed by 0 bases and J by 4 bases, leaving 12 bases between them. This CDR3 comprises 15 residues. CDR3 sequence: CASSVVGGRADTQYF. The CDR3 DNA is TGTGCCAGCAGCGTAGTCGGGGGGCGGGCAGATACGCAGTATTTT.

The chain combines TRBV21-1 with TRBJ1-5; TRBD1 is the table's D call, not checked against the DNA. TRBV21-1 is annotated as a pseudogene. CDR3 length: 12 amino acids. CDR3 in DNA: TGTGCCAGCAGGAATAGAGGGGACAGGGGCAATTTT. Translating it yields CASRNRGDRGNF.

Details on this clone: Within the sample, other DNA sequences also encode this same CDR3. The genes are TRBV30 and TRBJ2-7; no clear D gene. Germline loops: CDR1 GTSNPN, CDR2 SVGIG (reference sequence). The CDR3 runs 11 residues. The ends were cut back, 5 bases at V and 4 bases at J, with 9 bases in the middle. The CDR3: CAWALAYEQYF. The CDR3 nucleotides read TGTGCCTGGGCCTTGGCTTACGAGCAGTACTTC.

This chain joins TRBV2 and TRBJ1-5, with D possibly matching TRBD1 (5 bases). Germline V gives CDR1 SNHLY, CDR2 FYNNEI. Trimming took 8 bases from V and 0 from J, leaving 11 bases between them. The CDR3 is 14 amino acids. CDR3 sequence: CASGGVFSNQPQHF. In nucleotides, the CDR3 is TGTGCCAGCGGAGGGGTATTTAGCAATCAGCCCCAGCATTTT.

A single count supports this clone. The V gene is TRBV27, the J gene TRBJ1-6; D might be TRBD1 (5 bases). V dropped 2 bases and J dropped 0 bases, with 8 bases sitting between them. This CDR3 is built from 16 residues. Germline V CDR1 and CDR2: MNHEY, SMNVEV (reference sequence). In DNA, the CDR3 is TGTGCCAGCAGTTTAACGGGACTCTCCTATAATTCACCCCTCCACTTT. Amino acids: CASSLTGLSYNSPLHF.

V is TRBV5-4 and J is TRBJ2-7, with TRBD1 matching 7 bases. The CDR3 has 14 amino acids. V lost 1 base to trimming and J lost 3 bases; unmatched junction nucleotides: 4. Per the germline V gene, CDR1 is SGHNT and CDR2 is YYREEE (reference sequence). The CDR3 sequence is CASSLFAGGYEQYF. CDR3 bases: TGTGCCAGCAGCTTGTTTGCAGGGGGCTACGAGCAGTACTTC.

J is TRBJ2-5 and V is TRBV5-1, with 12 bases aligning to TRBD1. Looked up from germline, CDR1 is SGHRS and CDR2 is YFSETQ. Trimming cost V 4 bases and J 4 bases; bases outside gene matches: 5. The CDR3 is 15 amino acids. CDR3 in amino acids: CASSHGDRGPETQYF. Here the CDR3 DNA reads TGCGCCAGCAGCCATGGGGACAGGGGGCCAGAGACCCAGTACTTC.

The rearrangement links TRBV4-2 to TRBJ2-5, with 9 bases identical to TRBD1. Looked up from germline, CDR1 is LGHNA and CDR2 is YNFKEQ. Trimming removed 4 bases from V and 3 bases from J; junction bases left unmatched: 9. The CDR3 sequence is 16 residues long. DNA of the CDR3: TGTGCCAGCAGCCCGTTTACGACAGGGGGGAAAGAGACCCAGTACTTC. Its protein product is CASSPFTTGGKETQYF.

V gene TRBV5-6 combines with J gene TRBJ2-1; 9 nucleotides match TRBD1. CDR3 length: 15 residues. V was pared by 4 bases and J by 7 bases, with 9 bases of the junction left unmatched. Per germline, CDR1 SGHDT and CDR2 YYEEEE. DNA of the CDR3: TGTGCCAGCAGCGCCGGGACAGGGATTCTTAATGAGCAGTTCTTC. It codes for CASSAGTGILNEQFF.

The chain is built from TRBV6-5 and TRBJ1-3; perhaps TRBD1 as D (6 bases). The CDR3 has 14 residues. The V end was cut by 4 bases, the J end by 2 bases, with 9 bases between. The germline gives CDR1 MNHEY, CDR2 SVGAGI. The CDR3 nucleotides are TGTGCCAGCAGTTTTTCAGGGGCTGGAAACACCATATATTTT. Amino acid sequence: CASSFSGAGNTIYF.

This clone has only one observation. The chain uses TRBV10-2 and TRBJ2-3; D is possibly TRBD2 (6 bases). V lost 8 bases and J lost 2, with 14 bases in between. The CDR3 totals 14 residues. Germline V gives CDR1 WSHSY, CDR2 SAAADI. This chain's CDR3 is CASLGWGLTDTQYF. Written as DNA, the CDR3 is TGCGCCAGCCTAGGATGGGGACTCACAGATACGCAGTATTTT.

This chain uses TRBV11-2 with TRBJ1-3; D may be TRBD1 (6 bases). This CDR3 region has 13 residues. The V gene lost 5 bases and the J gene lost 5 bases, with 10 bases spanning the gap. Germline lookup yields CDR1 SGHAT and CDR2 FQNNGV. The CDR3 DNA reads as TGTGCCAGCAGCGGACAGCCTAGAAACACCATATATTTT. It codes for CASSGQPRNTIYF.

The chain combines TRBV5-1 with TRBJ2-5; 7 nucleotides align to TRBD1. The CDR3 totals 15 residues. The J segment lost 2 bases and the V segment lost 5 bases, leaving 9 bases of the junction unmatched. The germline gives CDR1 SGHRS, CDR2 YFSETQ. CDR3: CASSLLTGWQETQYF. For the CDR3, the DNA is TGCGCCAGCAGTTTACTGACAGGGTGGCAAGAGACCCAGTACTTC.

CDR3 sequence reads: CASSLGQNYYEQYF. The CDR3 region has the DNA TGTGCCAGCAGCTTGGGGCAGAATTACTACGAGCAGTACTTC. The chain combines TRBV5-6 with TRBJ2-7; D unclear. The CDR3 runs 14 residues. V dropped 0 bases and J dropped 3 bases, with 10 bases sitting between them. Germline V lookup: CDR1 SGHDT, CDR2 YYEEEE.

Written as DNA, the CDR3 is TGTGCCAGCAGTGAAATTGGTCTTCGGACAGATACGCAGTATTTT. It specifies CASSEIGLRTDTQYF. This chain connects TRBV2 to TRBJ2-3; no clear D. Trimming took 2 bases from V and 3 from J, leaving 12 bases between them. CDR1 is SNHLY, CDR2 FYNNEI, per germline. CDR3 length equals 15 residues. The full variable domain, in which reference TRBV2 and TRBJ2-3 provide the parts outside the CDR3, is EPEVTQTPSHQVTQMGQEVILRCVPISNHLYFYWYRQILGQKVEFLVSFYNNEISEKSEIFDDQFSVERPDGSNFTLKIRSTKLEDSAMYFCASSEIGLRTDTQYFGPGTRLTVL.